This T cell receptor (beta chain) originates from a study of cytomegalovirus exposure and HLA in healthy donors. 60 Vbeta and 13 Jbeta primers were used in PCR. Some clones are missing from TCRdb's copy, which holds only in-frame ones; the method was immunoSEQ multiplex PCR. The sample lists 200,000 to 250,000 clones, approximately 78% occurring once. J lost 3 bases, V lost 2 bases, and 2 bases had no gene match. This CDR3 has 14 residues. From germline, CDR1 is GTSNPN and CDR2 SVGIG (reference sequence). This clonotype was sampled from a woman in her forties in good health and CMV-seronegative. The source material was PBMCs. J is TRBJ2-5 and V is TRBV30; 11 nucleotides line up with TRBD2. The CDR3 loop reads CAWSRGLAEETQYF. The CDR3, as DNA: TGTGCCTGGAGTAGGGGACTAGCGGAAGAGACCCAGTACTTC.